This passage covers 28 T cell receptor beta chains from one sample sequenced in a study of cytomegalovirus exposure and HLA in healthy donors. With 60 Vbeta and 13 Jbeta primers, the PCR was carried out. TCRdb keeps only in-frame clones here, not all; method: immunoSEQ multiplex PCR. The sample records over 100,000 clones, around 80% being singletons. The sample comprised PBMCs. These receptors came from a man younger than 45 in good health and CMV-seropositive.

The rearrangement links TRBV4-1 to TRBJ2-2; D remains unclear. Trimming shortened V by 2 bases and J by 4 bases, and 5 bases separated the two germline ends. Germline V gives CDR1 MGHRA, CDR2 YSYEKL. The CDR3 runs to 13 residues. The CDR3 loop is CASSQLSTGELFF. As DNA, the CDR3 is TGCGCCAGCAGCCAACTTAGCACCGGGGAGCTGTTTTTT.

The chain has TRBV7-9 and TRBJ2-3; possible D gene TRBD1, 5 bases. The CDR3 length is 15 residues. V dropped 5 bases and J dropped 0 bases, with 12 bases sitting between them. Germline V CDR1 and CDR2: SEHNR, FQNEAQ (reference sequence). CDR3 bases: TGTGCCAGCAGCGGGAACAGGAAAAGCACAGATACGCAGTATTTT. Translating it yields CASSGNRKSTDTQYF.

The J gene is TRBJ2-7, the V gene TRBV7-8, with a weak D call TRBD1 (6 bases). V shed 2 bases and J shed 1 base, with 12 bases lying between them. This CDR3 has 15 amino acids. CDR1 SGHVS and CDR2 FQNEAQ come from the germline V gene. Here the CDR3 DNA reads TGTGCCAGCAGCTTACCTAGGGACACATCCTACGAGCAGTACTTC. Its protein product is CASSLPRDTSYEQYF.

The CDR3 sequence: CASSLAPGYEQYV. The DNA of the CDR3 is TGCGCCAGCAGCTTGGCCCCAGGCTACGAGCAGTACGTC. V usage is TRBV5-1 and J usage is TRBJ2-7; no clear D. Germline loops: CDR1 SGHRS, CDR2 YFSETQ. Trimming removed 0 bases at V and 3 bases at J, with 7 bases between. The CDR3 contains 13 residues.

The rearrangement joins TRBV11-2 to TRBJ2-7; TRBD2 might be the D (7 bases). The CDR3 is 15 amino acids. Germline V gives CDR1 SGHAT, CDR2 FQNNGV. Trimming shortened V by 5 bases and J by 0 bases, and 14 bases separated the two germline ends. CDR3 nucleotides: TGTGCCAGCAGCCTGAGGGGGGGTAGCTCCTACGAGCAGTACGTC. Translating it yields CASSLRGGSSYEQYV.

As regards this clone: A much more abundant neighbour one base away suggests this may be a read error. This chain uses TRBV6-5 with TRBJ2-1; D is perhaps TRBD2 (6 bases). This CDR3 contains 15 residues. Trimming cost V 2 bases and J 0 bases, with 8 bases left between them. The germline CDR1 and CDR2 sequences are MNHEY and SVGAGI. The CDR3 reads CASSYDGSSYNEQFF. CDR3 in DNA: TGTGCCAGCAGTTACGACGGGAGCTCCTACAATGAGCAGTTCTTC.

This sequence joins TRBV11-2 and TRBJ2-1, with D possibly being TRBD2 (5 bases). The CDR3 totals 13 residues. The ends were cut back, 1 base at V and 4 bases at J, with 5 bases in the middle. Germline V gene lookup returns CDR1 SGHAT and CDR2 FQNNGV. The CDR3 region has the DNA TGTGCCAGCAGCTTAGGAGGGTACAATGAGCAGTTCTTC. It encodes CASSLGGYNEQFF.

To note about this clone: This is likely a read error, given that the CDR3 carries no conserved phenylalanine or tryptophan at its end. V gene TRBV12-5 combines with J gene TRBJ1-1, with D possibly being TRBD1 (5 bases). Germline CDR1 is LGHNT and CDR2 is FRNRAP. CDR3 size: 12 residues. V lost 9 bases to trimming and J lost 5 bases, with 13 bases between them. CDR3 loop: CASRGDTTEAFL. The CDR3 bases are TGTGCTAGCCGGGGGGATACAACTGAAGCTTTCCTT.

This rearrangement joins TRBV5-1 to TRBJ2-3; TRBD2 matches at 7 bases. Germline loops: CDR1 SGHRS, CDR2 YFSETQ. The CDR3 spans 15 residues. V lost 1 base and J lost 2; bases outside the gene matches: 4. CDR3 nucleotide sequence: TGCGCCAGCAGCTTGATGGGGGGGAACACAGATACGCAGTATTTT. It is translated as CASSLMGGNTDTQYF.

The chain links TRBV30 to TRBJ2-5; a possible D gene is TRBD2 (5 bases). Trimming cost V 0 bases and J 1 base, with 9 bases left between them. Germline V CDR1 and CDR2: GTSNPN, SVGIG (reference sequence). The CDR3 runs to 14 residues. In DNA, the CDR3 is TGTGCCTGGAGTGTAGCTAGCAGCCAAGAGACCCAGTACTTC. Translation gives CAWSVASSQETQYF.

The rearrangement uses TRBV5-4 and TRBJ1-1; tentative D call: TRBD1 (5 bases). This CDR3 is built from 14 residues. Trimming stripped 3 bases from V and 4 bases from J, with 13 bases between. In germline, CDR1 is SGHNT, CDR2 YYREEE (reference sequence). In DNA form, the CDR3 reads TGTGCCAGCAGCTCCTTGACAGTAGGCACTGAAGCTTTCTTT. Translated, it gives CASSSLTVGTEAFF.

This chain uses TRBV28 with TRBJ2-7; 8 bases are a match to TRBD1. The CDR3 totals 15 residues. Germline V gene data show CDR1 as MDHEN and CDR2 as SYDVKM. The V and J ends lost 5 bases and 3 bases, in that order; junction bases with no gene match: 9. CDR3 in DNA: TGTGCCAGCAGTCCCCCGGGGACAGGCCGCTACGAGCAGTACTTC. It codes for CASSPPGTGRYEQYF.

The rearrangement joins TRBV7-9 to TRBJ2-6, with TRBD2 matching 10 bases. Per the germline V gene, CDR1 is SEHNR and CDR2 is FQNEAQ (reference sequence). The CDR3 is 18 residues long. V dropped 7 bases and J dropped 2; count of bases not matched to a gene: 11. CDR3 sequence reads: CASTRSGGLVAGANVLTF. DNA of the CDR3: TGTGCCAGCACTCGTAGCGGGGGGCTGGTGGCTGGGGCCAACGTCCTGACTTTC.

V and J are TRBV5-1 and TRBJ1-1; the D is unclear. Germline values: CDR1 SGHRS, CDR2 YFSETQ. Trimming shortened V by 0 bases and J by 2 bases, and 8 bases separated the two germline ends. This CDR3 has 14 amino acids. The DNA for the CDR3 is TGCGCCAGCAGCTTGGAGGAGCCTAACACTGAAGCTTTCTTT. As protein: CASSLEEPNTEAFF.

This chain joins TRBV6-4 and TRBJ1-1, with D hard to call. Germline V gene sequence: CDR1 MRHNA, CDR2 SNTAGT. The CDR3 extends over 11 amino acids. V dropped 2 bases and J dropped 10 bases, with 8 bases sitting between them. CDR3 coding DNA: TGTGCCAGCAGTGACGTAGTACGAGCTTTCTTT. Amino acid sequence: CASSDVVRAFF.

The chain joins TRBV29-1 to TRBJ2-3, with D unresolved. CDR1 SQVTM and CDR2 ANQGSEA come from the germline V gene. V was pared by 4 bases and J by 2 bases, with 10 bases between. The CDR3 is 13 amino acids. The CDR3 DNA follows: TGCAGCGTTGGGTCTCTACTCACAGATACGCAGTATTTT. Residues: CSVGSLLTDTQYF.

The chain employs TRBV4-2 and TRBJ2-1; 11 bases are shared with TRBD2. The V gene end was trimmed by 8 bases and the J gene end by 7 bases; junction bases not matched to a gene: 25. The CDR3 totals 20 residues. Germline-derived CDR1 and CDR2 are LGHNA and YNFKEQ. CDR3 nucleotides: TGTGCCAGCTCCCGATCCTCGACTAGCGGGATACTAATCCGGGGGAATGAGCAGTTCTTC. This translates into CASSRSSTSGILIRGNEQFF.

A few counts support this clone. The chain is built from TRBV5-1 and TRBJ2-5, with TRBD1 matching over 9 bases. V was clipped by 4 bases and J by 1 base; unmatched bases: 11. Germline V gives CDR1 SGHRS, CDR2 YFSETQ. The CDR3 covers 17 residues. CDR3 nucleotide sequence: TGCGCCAGCAGCCCCCCGGTAGGGACAGGGTTCCAAGAGACCCAGTACTTC. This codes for CASSPPVGTGFQETQYF. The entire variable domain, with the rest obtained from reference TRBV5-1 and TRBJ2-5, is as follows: KAGVTQTPRYLIKTRGQQVTLSCSPISGHRSVSWYQQTPGQGLQFLFEYFSETQRNKGNFPGRFSGRQFSNSRSEMNVSTLELGDSALYLCASSPPVGTGFQETQYFGPGTRLLVL.

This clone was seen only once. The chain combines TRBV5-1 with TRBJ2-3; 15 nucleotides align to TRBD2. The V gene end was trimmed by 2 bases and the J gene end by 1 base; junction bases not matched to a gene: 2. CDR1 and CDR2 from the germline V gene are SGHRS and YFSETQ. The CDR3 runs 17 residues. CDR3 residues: CASSFGLAGGGTDTQYF. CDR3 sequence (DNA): TGCGCCAGCAGCTTCGGACTAGCGGGAGGGGGCACAGATACGCAGTATTTT.

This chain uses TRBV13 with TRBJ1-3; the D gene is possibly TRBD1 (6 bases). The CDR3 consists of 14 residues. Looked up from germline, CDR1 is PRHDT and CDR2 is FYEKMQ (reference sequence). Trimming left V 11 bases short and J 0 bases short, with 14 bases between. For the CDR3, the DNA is TGTGCCGCCGGACAGTCGAGCTCTGGAAACACCATATATTTT. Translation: CAAGQSSSGNTIYF.

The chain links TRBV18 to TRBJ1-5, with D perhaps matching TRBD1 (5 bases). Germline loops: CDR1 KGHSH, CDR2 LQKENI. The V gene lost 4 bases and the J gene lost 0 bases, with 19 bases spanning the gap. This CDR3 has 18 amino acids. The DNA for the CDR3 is TGTGCCAGCTCACTGACAGCCCTACAGACCTATAGCAATCAGCCCCAGCATTTT. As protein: CASSLTALQTYSNQPQHF.

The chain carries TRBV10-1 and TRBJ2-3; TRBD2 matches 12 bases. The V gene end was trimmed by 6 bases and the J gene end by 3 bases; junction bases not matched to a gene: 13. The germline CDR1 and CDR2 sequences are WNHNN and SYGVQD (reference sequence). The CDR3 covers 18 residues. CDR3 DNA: TGCGCCAGCAGCTGGACTAGCGGGGCCCTCGGGTTTACAGATACGCAGTATTTT. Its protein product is CASSWTSGALGFTDTQYF.

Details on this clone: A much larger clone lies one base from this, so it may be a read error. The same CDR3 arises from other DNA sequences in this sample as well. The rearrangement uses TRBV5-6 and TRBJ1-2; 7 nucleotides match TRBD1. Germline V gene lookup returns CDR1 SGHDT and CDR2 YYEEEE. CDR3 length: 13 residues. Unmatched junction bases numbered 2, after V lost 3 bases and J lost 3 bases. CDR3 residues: CASSSQGDYGYTF. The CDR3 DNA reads TGTGCCAGCAGCTCTCAGGGGGACTATGGCTACACCTTC. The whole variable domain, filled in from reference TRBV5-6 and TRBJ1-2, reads DAGVTQSPTHLIKTRGQQVTLRCSPKSGHDTVSWYQQALGQGPQFIFQYYEEEERQRGNFPDRFSGHQFPNYSSELNVNALLLGDSALYLCASSSQGDYGYTFGSGTRLTVV.

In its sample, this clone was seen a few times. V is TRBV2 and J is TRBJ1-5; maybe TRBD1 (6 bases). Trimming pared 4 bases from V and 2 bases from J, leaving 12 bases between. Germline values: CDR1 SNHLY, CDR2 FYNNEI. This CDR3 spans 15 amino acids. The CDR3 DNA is TGTGCCAGCAGTGCGGGGGGCATGGGCAATCAGCCCCAGCATTTT. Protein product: CASSAGGMGNQPQHF.

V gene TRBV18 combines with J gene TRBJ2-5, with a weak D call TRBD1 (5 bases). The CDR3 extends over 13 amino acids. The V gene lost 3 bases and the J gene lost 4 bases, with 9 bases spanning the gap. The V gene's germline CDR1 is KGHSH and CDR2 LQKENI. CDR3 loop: CASSPGLRETQYF. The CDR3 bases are TGTGCCAGCTCACCGGGGCTCAGAGAGACCCAGTACTTC.

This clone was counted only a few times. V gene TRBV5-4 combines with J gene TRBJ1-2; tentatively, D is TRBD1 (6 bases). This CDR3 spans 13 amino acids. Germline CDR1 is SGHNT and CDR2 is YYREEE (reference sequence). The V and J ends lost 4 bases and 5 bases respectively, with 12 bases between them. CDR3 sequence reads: CASSGQGQYGYTF. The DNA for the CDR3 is TGTGCCAGCAGCGGTCAGGGGCAATATGGCTACACCTTC.

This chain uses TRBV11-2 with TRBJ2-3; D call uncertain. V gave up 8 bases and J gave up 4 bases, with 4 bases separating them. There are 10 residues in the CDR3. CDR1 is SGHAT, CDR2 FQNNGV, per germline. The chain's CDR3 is CASAADTQYF. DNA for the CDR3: TGTGCCAGCGCGGCAGATACGCAGTATTTT.

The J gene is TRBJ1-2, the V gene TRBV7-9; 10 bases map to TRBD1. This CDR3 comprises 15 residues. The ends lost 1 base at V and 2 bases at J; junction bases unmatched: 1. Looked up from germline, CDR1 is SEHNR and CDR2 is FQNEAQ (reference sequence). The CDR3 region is CASSLGDRGNYGYTF. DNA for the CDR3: TGTGCCAGCAGCTTAGGGGACAGGGGCAACTATGGCTACACCTTC.